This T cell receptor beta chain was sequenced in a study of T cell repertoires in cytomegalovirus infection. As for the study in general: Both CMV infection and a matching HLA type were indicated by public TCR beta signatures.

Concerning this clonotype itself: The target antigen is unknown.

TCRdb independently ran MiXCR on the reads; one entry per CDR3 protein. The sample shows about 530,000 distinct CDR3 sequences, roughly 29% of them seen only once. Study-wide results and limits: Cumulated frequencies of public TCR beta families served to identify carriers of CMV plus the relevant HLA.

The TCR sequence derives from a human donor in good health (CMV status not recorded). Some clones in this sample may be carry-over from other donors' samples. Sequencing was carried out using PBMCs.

Here the CDR3 DNA reads TGTGCCACCAGCAGAGATAGGGAGAATACGCAGTATTTT. Amino acid sequence: CATSRDRENTQYF. J is TRBJ2-3 and V is TRBV15; D may be TRBD2 (5 bases). CDR1 and CDR2 from the germline V gene are LNHNV and YYDKDF (reference sequence). The CDR3 is 13 residues long. The V end was cut by 0 bases, the J end by 7 bases, with 8 bases between.